This T cell receptor (beta chain) was recorded in a study of CD8 T cells in Susac syndrome. For the study at large: When their blood was taken, the Susac syndrome patients had either not yet had any therapy, were taking corticosteroids, or were taking intravenous immunoglobulin alone.

The V gene end was trimmed by 7 bases and the J gene end by 3 bases; junction bases not matched to a gene: 3. Germline CDR1 and CDR2: MNHEY and SMNVEV (reference sequence). The CDR3 totals 12 residues. Sequencing targeted TCR beta in blood CD8+ and CD4+ T cells. Worth noting for this clonotype: Antigen: not known.

Study-level results: In TEMRA cells and active patients, CD8+ clonal expansion in Susac reached its peak. Across the total CD8+ repertoires, 15 to 20 Susac-specific public clones were detected, and across the CD8+ TEMRA repertoires, roughly 5 such clones were detected.

After extraction with the RNeasy kit, roughly 0.5 to 1 ug of the RNA was reverse transcribed using random hexamers. Each CDR3 protein is one row after TCRdb ran MiXCR on the immunoSEQ multiplex PCR reads. The table records roughly 80,000 distinct CDR3 sequences, roughly 94% of them present only once. The V gene is TRBV27, the J gene TRBJ2-7, with 7 bases that match TRBD1. The receptor was isolated from a human donor with Susac syndrome. Sequencing was performed on CD8+ T cells from PBMCs. The CDR3 loop is CASMRGLYEQYF. The CDR3 coding sequence is TGTGCCAGCATGAGGGGGCTCTACGAGCAGTACTTC.